The sequence of this TCR beta chain was determined in a study of shared clonotypes between healthy human individuals. Here immunoSEQ multiplex PCR was the method, and the copy in TCRdb shows in-frame clones only, minus some. The sample lists about 1.1 million clones; 70% to 85% were seen once. Germline assignment: CDR1 SEHNR and CDR2 FQNEAQ (reference sequence). This CDR3 is 14 amino acids long. The ends lost 7 bases at V and 4 bases at J; junction bases unmatched: 8. Donors were healthy HIV-negative adults without recently reported acute infections or vaccinations. This clone has just a few counts. This chain links TRBV7-9 with TRBJ1-2; 8 bases fit TRBD1. This clonotype was obtained from a man younger than 30 in good health. Some clones in this sample may be carry-over from other donors' samples. Sequencing was carried out using memory CD4+ T cells from PBMCs. Subset denoted: CD45RA-negative fraction. The CDR3 DNA is TGTGCCAGCACCCCCGGGACAGGCCTCTATGGCTACACCTTC. Protein sequence: CASTPGTGLYGYTF. Combining the CDR3 with reference TRBV7-9 and TRBJ1-2 gives the whole variable domain DTGVSQNPRHKITKRGQNVTFRCDPISEHNRLYWYRQTLGQGPEFLTYFQNEAQLEKSRLLSDRFSAERPKGSFSTLEIQRTEQGDSAMYLCASTPGTGLYGYTFGSGTRLTVV.